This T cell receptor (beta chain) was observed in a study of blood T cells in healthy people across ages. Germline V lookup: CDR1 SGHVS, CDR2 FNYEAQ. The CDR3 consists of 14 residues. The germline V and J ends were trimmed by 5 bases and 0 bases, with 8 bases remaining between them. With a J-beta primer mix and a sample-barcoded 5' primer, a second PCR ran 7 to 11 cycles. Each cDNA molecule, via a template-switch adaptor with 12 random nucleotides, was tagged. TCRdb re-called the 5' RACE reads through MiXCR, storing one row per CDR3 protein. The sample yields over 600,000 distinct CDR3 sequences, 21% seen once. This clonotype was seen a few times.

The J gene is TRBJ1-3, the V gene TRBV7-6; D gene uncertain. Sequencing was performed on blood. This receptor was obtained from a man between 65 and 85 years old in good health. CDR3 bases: TGTGCCAGCAGCCCTACGCCCTCTGGAAACACCATATATTTT. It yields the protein CASSPTPSGNTIYF.